Following are 32 T cell receptor beta chains from one sample sequenced in a study of blood T cell repertoires in COVID-19. Clones were read by immunoSEQ multiplex PCR, and TCRdb kept only the in-frame ones, dropping some. The sample records 55,000 to 70,000 clones, approximately 91% being singletons. Material: peripheral blood. Every receptor here comes from a woman aged 65 to 85 with active COVID-19.

The V call is TRBV4-1, the J call TRBJ2-3; the match to TRBD1 covers 8 bases. The V and J ends lost 8 bases and 0 bases, in that order; junction bases with no gene match: 4. Germline CDR1 and CDR2: MGHRA and YSYEKL. The CDR3 runs to 14 residues. The CDR3 here is CASRTGISTDTQYF. CDR3 bases: TGCGCCAGCCGGACAGGGATTAGCACAGATACGCAGTATTTT.

The rearrangement uses TRBV2 and TRBJ1-1; D remains ambiguous. Germline CDR1 and CDR2: SNHLY and FYNNEI. The V end lost 0 bases, the J end lost 0 bases, and 11 bases lay between the germline ends. The CDR3 sequence is 16 residues long. The CDR3 nucleotides read TGTGCCAGCAGTGAAGCCGAGGGCGATATGAACACTGAAGCTTTCTTT. Protein: CASSEAEGDMNTEAFF.

This clone has a count of ten or more. The CDR3 DNA follows: TGCGCCAGCAGCCCTGCCCTCCTAGCGGGGGGAGCGGAGCAGTACTTC. This encodes CASSPALLAGGAEQYF. J is TRBJ2-7 and V is TRBV5-1, with TRBD2 matching 11 bases. The CDR3 spans 16 residues. Germline values: CDR1 SGHRS, CDR2 YFSETQ. The J segment lost 7 bases and the V segment lost 4 bases, leaving 13 bases of the junction unmatched. Based on the CDR3 plus reference TRBV5-1 and TRBJ2-7, the full variable domain is KAGVTQTPRYLIKTRGQQVTLSCSPISGHRSVSWYQQTPGQGLQFLFEYFSETQRNKGNFPGRFSGRQFSNSRSEMNVSTLELGDSALYLCASSPALLAGGAEQYFGPGTRLTVT.

The V and J genes are TRBV2 and TRBJ1-1; D remains unclear. The length of the CDR3 is 14 residues. Trimming removed 5 bases at V and 3 bases at J, with 13 bases between. Germline CDR1 is SNHLY and CDR2 is FYNNEI. CDR3 in amino acids: CASSRLVSDTEAFF. As DNA, the CDR3 is TGTGCCAGCAGTCGTCTTGTCTCTGACACTGAAGCTTTCTTT. The full variable domain, rest sourced from reference TRBV2 and TRBJ1-1, is EPEVTQTPSHQVTQMGQEVILRCVPISNHLYFYWYRQILGQKVEFLVSFYNNEISEKSEIFDDQFSVERPDGSNFTLKIRSTKLEDSAMYFCASSRLVSDTEAFFGQGTRLTVV.

The chain carries TRBV5-1 and TRBJ2-5, with 7 bases identical to TRBD2. CDR3 length: 15 residues. V was pared by 1 base and J by 5 bases, with 8 bases of the junction left unmatched. Per germline, CDR1 SGHRS and CDR2 YFSETQ. The CDR3 bases are TGCGCCAGCAGCTTGATGGGGGGGTCGGGCGAGACCCAGTACTTC. Protein: CASSLMGGSGETQYF.

V and J are TRBV18 and TRBJ2-5; 14 bases align to TRBD2. V lost 0 bases and J lost 11; bases outside the gene matches: 8. The CDR3 runs to 16 residues. Germline V gene lookup returns CDR1 KGHSH and CDR2 LQKENI. Written as DNA, the CDR3 is TGTGCCAGCTCACCACCGTCTGGGACTAGCGGGAGTCGTCAGTACTTC. It is translated as CASSPPSGTSGSRQYF. Based on the CDR3 plus reference TRBV18 and TRBJ2-5, the full variable domain is NAGVMQNPRHLVRRRGQEARLRCSPMKGHSHVYWYRQLPEEGLKFMVYLQKENIIDESGMPKERFSAEFPKEGPSILRIQQVVRGDSAAYFCASSPPSGTSGSRQYFGPGTRLLVL.

The chain uses TRBV19 and TRBJ2-1; 10 bases map to TRBD1. The CDR3 consists of 14 residues. Trimming cost V 6 bases and J 6 bases; bases outside gene matches: 5. CDR1 LNHDA and CDR2 SQIVND come from the germline V gene (reference sequence). For the CDR3, the DNA is TGTGCCAGTAGCCCGGGACAGGGGATCAATGAGCAGTTCTTC. As protein: CASSPGQGINEQFF.

The chain employs TRBV28 and TRBJ2-1; D call uncertain. This CDR3 has 14 residues. The germline CDR1 and CDR2 sequences are MDHEN and SYDVKM. Trimming took off 7 bases at V and 0 bases at J, with 10 bases between the two ends. The CDR3 loop reads CASTLLSSYNEQFF. The CDR3 DNA is TGTGCCAGCACTCTGCTGAGCTCCTACAATGAGCAGTTCTTC.

This chain links TRBV10-3 with TRBJ2-1, with 10 bases identical to TRBD2. CDR1 is ENHRY and CDR2 is SYGVKD in the germline V gene. The junction had 10 bases not matched to a gene; V was cut back by 7 bases and J by 4 bases. The CDR3 spans 16 residues. Here the CDR3 reads CAIKPSSGSGYNEQFF. The CDR3 nucleotides read TGTGCCATCAAACCTTCTAGCGGGAGTGGGTACAATGAGCAGTTCTTC.

This sequence joins TRBV30 and TRBJ1-3, with 7 bases lining up with TRBD1. V was pared by 5 bases and J by 5 bases, with 12 bases of the junction left unmatched. The CDR3 loop spans 15 amino acids. Germline V lookup: CDR1 GTSNPN, CDR2 SVGIG (reference sequence). CDR3 in DNA: TGTGCCTGGGGAATTGCAGGGGGATACCGAAACACCATATATTTT. The encoded protein is CAWGIAGGYRNTIYF.

This chain links TRBV2 with TRBJ2-7, with TRBD2 as a possible D gene (5 bases). CDR1 is SNHLY and CDR2 is FYNNEI in the germline V gene. V was trimmed by 6 bases and J by 6 bases, leaving 24 bases between them. The CDR3 runs to 16 residues. CDR3 coding DNA: TGTGCCAGCAGCCAGACCCGGGCTAGCAACCTGGGCGAGCAGTACTTC. This codes for CASSQTRASNLGEQYF.

The chain employs TRBV9 and TRBJ2-5; D possibly corresponds to TRBD2 (5 bases). The CDR3 sequence is 14 residues long. Germline CDR1 reads SGDLS; CDR2 reads YYNGEE. V was trimmed by 0 bases and J by 1 base, leaving 7 bases between them. This chain's CDR3 is CASSVDGVQETQYF. The CDR3 region has the DNA TGTGCCAGCAGCGTAGACGGGGTCCAAGAGACCCAGTACTTC.

The genes are TRBV6-1 and TRBJ1-1; 7 nucleotides align to TRBD1. The CDR3 contains 16 residues. CDR1 MNHNS and CDR2 SASEGT come from the germline V gene. Trimming removed 4 bases from V and 3 bases from J; junction bases left unmatched: 11. This CDR3 reads CASSAKQQGYYTEAFF. In nucleotides, the CDR3 is TGTGCCAGCAGTGCAAAGCAACAGGGGTACTACACTGAAGCTTTCTTT.

The chain couples TRBV27 to TRBJ1-2; D may be TRBD1 (6 bases). The CDR3 is 16 amino acids. Germline CDR1 and CDR2: MNHEY and SMNVEV (reference sequence). V lost 5 bases and J lost 8, with 24 bases in between. The CDR3 bases are TGTGCCAGCAGTCCGAACAGGGTCTGGGGTTCGGGAGGCTACACCTTC. As protein: CASSPNRVWGSGGYTF.

This chain connects TRBV9 to TRBJ1-4; the D is unclear. CDR3 length: 14 amino acids. V lost 4 bases to trimming and J lost 6 bases, with 13 bases between them. Germline CDR1 and CDR2: SGDLS and YYNGEE. Written as DNA, the CDR3 is TGTGCCAGCAGCTTCCTTGCGTTGGATGAAAAACTGTTTTTT. It specifies CASSFLALDEKLFF.

This clone showed up just a few times. V gene TRBV10-1 combines with J gene TRBJ2-7; 8 bases agree with TRBD2. Germline-derived CDR1 and CDR2 are WNHNN and SYGVQD (reference sequence). CDR3 size: 15 residues. V gave up 3 bases and J gave up 4 bases; unmatched junction bases: 8. The CDR3 region is CASSERPREGYEQYF. In DNA form, the CDR3 reads TGCGCCAGCAGTGAAAGGCCCCGGGAGGGGTACGAGCAGTACTTC.

V usage is TRBV27 and J usage is TRBJ2-5; 10 bases line up with TRBD2. Germline-derived CDR1 and CDR2 are MNHEY and SMNVEV (reference sequence). This CDR3 region has 18 residues. V was clipped by 7 bases and J by 1 base; unmatched bases: 15. CDR3 sequence reads: CASIAPINGLAAQETQYF. The CDR3 DNA sequence: TGTGCCAGCATCGCACCTATCAATGGACTAGCGGCCCAAGAGACCCAGTACTTC.

This chain uses TRBV12-5 with TRBJ2-7; 8 positions agree with TRBD1. J lost 4 bases, V lost 0 bases, and 5 bases had no gene match. The CDR3 spans 15 residues. Per germline, CDR1 LGHNT and CDR2 FRNRAP. DNA of the CDR3: TGTGCTAGTGGTTTGGTCACAGGGGGGATTTACGAGCAGTACTTC. Amino acids: CASGLVTGGIYEQYF.

J is TRBJ2-7 and V is TRBV28, with D uncertain. The germline V gene has CDR1 MDHEN and CDR2 SYDVKM. Trimming took off 5 bases at V and 5 bases at J, with 7 bases between the two ends. This CDR3 contains 11 residues. In DNA, the CDR3 is TGTGCCAGCAGTATCGAGCACGAGCAGTACTTC. It yields the protein CASSIEHEQYF.

The genes are TRBV7-8 and TRBJ2-5; D may be TRBD1 (6 bases). The V end lost 6 bases, the J end lost 6 bases, and 17 bases lay between the germline ends. CDR3 length: 14 residues. Looked up from germline, CDR1 is SGHVS and CDR2 is FQNEAQ. CDR3 region: CASRTHRDEKTQYF. As DNA, the CDR3 is TGTGCCAGCAGGACCCACAGGGATGAGAAGACCCAGTACTTC.

This chain links TRBV27 with TRBJ1-2, with D possibly being TRBD1 (5 bases). The CDR3 is 13 residues long. Looked up from germline, CDR1 is MNHEY and CDR2 is SMNVEV (reference sequence). Trimming left V 3 bases short and J 7 bases short, with 12 bases between. CDR3 loop: CASSFRGLGGYTF. The CDR3 nucleotides are TGTGCCAGCAGTTTTAGGGGCTTGGGTGGCTACACCTTC.

This clone was seen a single time. The chain uses TRBV5-1 and TRBJ2-7; 11 bases match TRBD2. Per the germline V gene, CDR1 is SGHRS and CDR2 is YFSETQ. V lost 2 bases and J lost 1; bases outside the gene matches: 5. The CDR3 runs 16 residues. Written as DNA, the CDR3 is TGCGCCAGCAGCTTACTAGCGGGAGTTGGGTCCTACGAGCAGTACTTC. Residues: CASSLLAGVGSYEQYF. The full variable domain, its missing parts supplied by reference TRBV5-1 and TRBJ2-7, is KAGVTQTPRYLIKTRGQQVTLSCSPISGHRSVSWYQQTPGQGLQFLFEYFSETQRNKGNFPGRFSGRQFSNSRSEMNVSTLELGDSALYLCASSLLAGVGSYEQYFGPGTRLTVT.

V is TRBV6-2 or TRBV6-3 and J is TRBJ2-1, with 9 bases fitting TRBD2. V dropped 5 bases and J dropped 9; count of bases not matched to a gene: 17. This CDR3 is built from 17 residues. CDR1 MNHEY and CDR2 SVGEGT come from the germline V gene. CDR3 in amino acids: CASSDPRSGRSLVEQFF. The CDR3 bases are TGTGCCAGCAGTGACCCCCGGAGCGGGAGGTCCCTGGTTGAGCAGTTCTTC.

Written as DNA, the CDR3 is TGTGCCAGCAGCGGGAGACAGGGGAATGGCTACACCTTC. Its protein is CASSGRQGNGYTF. The V and J genes are TRBV5-4 and TRBJ1-2, with 8 positions matching TRBD1. From germline, CDR1 is SGHNT and CDR2 YYREEE (reference sequence). The CDR3 runs 13 residues. The V gene end was trimmed by 4 bases and the J gene end by 6 bases; junction bases not matched to a gene: 5. Looking up the rest from reference TRBV5-4 and TRBJ1-2 gives the full variable domain: ETGVTQSPTHLIKTRGQQVTLRCSSQSGHNTVSWYQQALGQGPQFIFQYYREEENGRGNFPPRFSGLQFPNYSSELNVNALELDDSALYLCASSGRQGNGYTFGSGTRLTVV.

V and J are TRBV10-3 and TRBJ2-1; 10 nucleotides agree with TRBD2. The CDR3 sequence is 16 residues long. Germline V gene lookup returns CDR1 ENHRY and CDR2 SYGVKD. V lost 0 bases to trimming and J lost 6 bases; unmatched junction nucleotides: 5. The CDR3 here is CAISESPLAGSNEQFF. CDR3 bases: TGTGCCATCAGTGAGTCGCCACTAGCGGGAAGCAATGAGCAGTTCTTC.

Turning to this clone: The junction and the germline gene differ at one end; a read error may be behind it. The chain uses TRBV7-7 and TRBJ2-5; 8 nucleotides agree with TRBD2. This CDR3 comprises 18 residues. Germline V gene lookup returns CDR1 SSHAT and CDR2 FNYEAQ (reference sequence). The CDR3 loop is CASSFLAWRGGLWETQYF. CDR3 coding DNA: TGTGCTAGCAGCTTCCTCGCTTGGCGCGGGGGGCTGTGGGAGACCCAGTACTTC.

The rearrangement uses TRBV7-6 and TRBJ2-7; 10 bases align to TRBD1. Unmatched junction bases numbered 11, after V lost 5 bases and J lost 7 bases. The germline CDR1 and CDR2 sequences are SGHVS and FNYEAQ. The CDR3 runs to 15 residues. CDR3 amino acids: CASSPNRQGAREQYF. Written as DNA, the CDR3 is TGTGCCAGCAGCCCAAACCGACAGGGGGCTAGGGAGCAGTACTTC.

The chain combines TRBV15 with TRBJ2-2; D is unresolved. The CDR3 spans 14 residues. CDR1 is LNHNV, CDR2 YYDKDF, per germline (reference sequence). V was shortened by 0 bases and J by 2 bases, with 4 bases between the two germline ends. CDR3 coding DNA: TGTGCCACCAGCAGAGATACTAACACCGGGGAGCTGTTTTTT. Translating gives CATSRDTNTGELFF.

This chain connects TRBV5-8 to TRBJ1-2; tentatively, D is TRBD1 (6 bases). Germline lookup yields CDR1 SGHTS and CDR2 YDEGEE. The CDR3 has 16 amino acids. V was cut by 3 bases and J by 0 bases, with 15 bases left in between. In DNA, the CDR3 is TGTGCCAGCAGCTACGAGGACAGTGCTCCTAACTATGGCTACACCTTC. It codes for CASSYEDSAPNYGYTF.

The V call is TRBV9, the J call TRBJ1-1; D call uncertain. V lost 0 bases and J lost 4, with 10 bases in between. The CDR3 has 14 amino acids. Per germline, CDR1 SGDLS and CDR2 YYNGEE. CDR3 sequence: CASSVDPSGTEAFF. The DNA of the CDR3 is TGTGCCAGCAGCGTAGATCCGTCGGGCACTGAAGCTTTCTTT.

The gene calls are TRBV4-1 and TRBJ1-1; 8 positions match TRBD1. CDR1 and CDR2 from the germline V gene are MGHRA and YSYEKL. Germline trimming cut 3 bases from V and 1 base from J; bases unmatched to any gene: 4. The CDR3 runs to 15 residues. CDR3 in DNA: TGCGCCAGCAGCCAGCGTGGGACAGGGAACACTGAAGCTTTCTTT. Its translation is CASSQRGTGNTEAFF.

The J gene is TRBJ2-1, the V gene TRBV27, with D possibly being TRBD2 (6 bases). The CDR3 totals 15 residues. CDR1 MNHEY and CDR2 SMNVEV come from the germline V gene (reference sequence). Trimming cost V 5 bases and J 0 bases, with 11 bases left between them. CDR3 coding DNA: TGTGCCAGCAGTCTAGCGTCAAGCTCCTACAATGAGCAGTTCTTC. Its protein is CASSLASSSYNEQFF.